This TCR beta chain was sequenced during a study of control samples from healthy donors and cancer patients. The germline gives CDR1 MGHRA, CDR2 YSYEKL. Trimming at V came to 5 bases and at J to 1 base, leaving 7 bases not matched to a gene. CDR3 length equals 15 residues. Sequenced by immunoSEQ multiplex PCR; TCRdb stores in-frame clones only, minus some. The sample has about 75,000 clones, less than 95% seen once. The chain couples TRBV4-1 to TRBJ1-1; TRBD1 aligns across 7 bases. Sequencing was done on a sample of blood. The receptor was derived from a woman aged 40 to 49 in good health. The DNA of the CDR3 is TGCGCCAGCAGCTGGGGGAGGACAGGGAACACTGAAGCTTTCTTT. This codes for CASSWGRTGNTEAFF.